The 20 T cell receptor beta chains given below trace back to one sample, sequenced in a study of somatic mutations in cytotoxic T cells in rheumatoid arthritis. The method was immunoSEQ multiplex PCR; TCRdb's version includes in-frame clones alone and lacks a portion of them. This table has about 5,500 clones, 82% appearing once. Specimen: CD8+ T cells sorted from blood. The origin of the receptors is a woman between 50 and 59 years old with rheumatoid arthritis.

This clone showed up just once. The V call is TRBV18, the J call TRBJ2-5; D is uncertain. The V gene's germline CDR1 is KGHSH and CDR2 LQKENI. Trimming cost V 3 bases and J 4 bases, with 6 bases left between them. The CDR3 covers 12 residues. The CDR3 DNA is TGTGCCAGCTCACCTCGCGCAGAGACCCAGTACTTC. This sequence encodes CASSPRAETQYF.

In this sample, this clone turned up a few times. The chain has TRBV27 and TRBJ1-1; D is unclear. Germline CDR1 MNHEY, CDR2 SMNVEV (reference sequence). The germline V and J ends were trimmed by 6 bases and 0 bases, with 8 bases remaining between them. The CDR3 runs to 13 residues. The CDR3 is CASRDILNTEAFF. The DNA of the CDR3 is TGTGCCAGCAGAGACATTCTGAACACTGAAGCTTTCTTT.

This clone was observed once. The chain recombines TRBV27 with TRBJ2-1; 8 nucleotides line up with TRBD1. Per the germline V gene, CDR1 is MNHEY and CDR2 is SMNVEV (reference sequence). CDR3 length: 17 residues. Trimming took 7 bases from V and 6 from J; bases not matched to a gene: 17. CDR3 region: CASTETPGTGTFNEQFF. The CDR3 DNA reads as TGTGCCAGCACCGAGACTCCCGGGACAGGAACCTTCAATGAGCAGTTCTTC.

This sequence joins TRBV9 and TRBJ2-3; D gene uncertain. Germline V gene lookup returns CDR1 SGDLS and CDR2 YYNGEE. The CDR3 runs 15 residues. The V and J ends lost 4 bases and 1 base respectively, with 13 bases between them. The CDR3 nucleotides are TGTGCCAGCAGCCCACCACAATCACGCACAGATACGCAGTATTTT. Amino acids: CASSPPQSRTDTQYF.

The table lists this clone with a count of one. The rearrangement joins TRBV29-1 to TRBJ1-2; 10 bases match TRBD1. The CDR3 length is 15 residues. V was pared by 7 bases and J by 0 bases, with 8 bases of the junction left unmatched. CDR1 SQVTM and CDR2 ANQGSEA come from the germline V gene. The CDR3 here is CSAGQGVITNYGYTF. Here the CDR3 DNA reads TGCAGCGCTGGACAGGGGGTGATCACTAACTATGGCTACACCTTC.

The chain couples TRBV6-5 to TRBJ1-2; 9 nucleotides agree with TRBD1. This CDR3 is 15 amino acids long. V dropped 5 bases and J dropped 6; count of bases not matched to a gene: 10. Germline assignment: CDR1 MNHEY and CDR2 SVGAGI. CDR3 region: CASSPPGQGFDGYTF. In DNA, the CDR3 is TGTGCCAGCAGTCCCCCGGGACAGGGCTTTGATGGCTACACCTTC.

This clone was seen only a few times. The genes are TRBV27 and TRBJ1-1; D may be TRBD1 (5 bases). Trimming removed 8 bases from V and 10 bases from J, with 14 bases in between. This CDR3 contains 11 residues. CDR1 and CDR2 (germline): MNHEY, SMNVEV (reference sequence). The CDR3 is CASANNQGAFF. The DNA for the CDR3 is TGTGCCAGCGCCAATAACCAGGGAGCTTTCTTT.

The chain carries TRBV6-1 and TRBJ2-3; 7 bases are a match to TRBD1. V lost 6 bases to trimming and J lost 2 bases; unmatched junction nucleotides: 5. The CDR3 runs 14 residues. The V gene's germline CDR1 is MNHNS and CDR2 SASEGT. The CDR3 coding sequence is TGTGCCAGCAGCCGGGACAGAACCACAGATACGCAGTATTTT. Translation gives CASSRDRTTDTQYF.

The CDR3 DNA sequence: TGTGCCAGCACCGTGACTAGCGCGGGATACGAGCAGTACTTC. It codes for CASTVTSAGYEQYF. The gene calls are TRBV28 and TRBJ2-5; 8 nucleotides line up with TRBD2. The end of the DNA is better explained by TRBJ2-7, so the J call may be wrong. The CDR3 loop spans 14 amino acids. Per the germline V gene, CDR1 is MDHEN and CDR2 is SYDVKM.

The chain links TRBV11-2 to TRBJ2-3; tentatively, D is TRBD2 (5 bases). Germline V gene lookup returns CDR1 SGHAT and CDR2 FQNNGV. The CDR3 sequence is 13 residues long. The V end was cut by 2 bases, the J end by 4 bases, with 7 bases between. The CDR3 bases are TGTGCCAGCAGCTTATTTAGCGCAGATACGCAGTATTTT. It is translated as CASSLFSADTQYF. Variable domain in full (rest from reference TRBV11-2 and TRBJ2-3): EAGVAQSPRYKIIEKRQSVAFWCNPISGHATLYWYQQILGQGPKLLIQFQNNGVVDDSQLPKDRFSAERLKGVDSTLKIQPAKLEDSAVYLCASSLFSADTQYFGPGTRLTVL.

The CDR3 loop is CSARPSGLAEETQYF. CDR3 DNA sequence: TGCAGCGCTCGGCCCTCGGGACTAGCGGAAGAGACCCAGTACTTC. V and J are TRBV29-1 and TRBJ2-5; 11 nucleotides line up with TRBD2. The CDR3 sequence is 15 residues long. V shed 7 bases, J shed 3 bases, and the junction held 10 bases outside the gene matches. The germline V gene encodes CDR1 SQVTM and CDR2 ANQGSEA. The full variable domain, with the rest looked up from reference TRBV29-1 and TRBJ2-5, is SAVISQKPSRDICQRGTSLTIQCQVDSQVTMMFWYRQQPGQSLTLIATANQGSEATYESGFVIDKFPISRPNLTFSTLTVSNMSPEDSSIYLCSARPSGLAEETQYFGPGTRLLVL.

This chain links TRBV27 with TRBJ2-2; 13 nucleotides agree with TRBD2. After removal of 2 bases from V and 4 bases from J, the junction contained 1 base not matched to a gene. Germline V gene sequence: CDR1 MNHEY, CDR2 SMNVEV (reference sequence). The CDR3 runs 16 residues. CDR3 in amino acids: CASSLGLAGATGELFF. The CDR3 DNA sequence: TGTGCCAGCAGTTTAGGACTAGCGGGAGCCACCGGGGAGCTGTTTTTT.

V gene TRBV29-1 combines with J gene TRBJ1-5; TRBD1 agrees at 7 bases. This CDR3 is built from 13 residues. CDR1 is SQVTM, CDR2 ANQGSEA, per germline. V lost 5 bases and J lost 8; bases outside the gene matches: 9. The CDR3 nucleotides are TGCAGCGTTAACGACAGGGAGTCGGAGCCCCAGCATTTT. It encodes CSVNDRESEPQHF.

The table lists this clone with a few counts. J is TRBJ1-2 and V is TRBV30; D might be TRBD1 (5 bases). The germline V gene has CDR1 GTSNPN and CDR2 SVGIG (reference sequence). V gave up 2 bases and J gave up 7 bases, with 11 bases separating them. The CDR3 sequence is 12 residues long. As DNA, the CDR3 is TGTGCCTGGAGTTTCGGGGGAAGTGGCTACACCTTC. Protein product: CAWSFGGSGYTF. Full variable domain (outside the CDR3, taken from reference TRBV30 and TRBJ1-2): SQTIHQWPATLVQPVGSPLSLECTVEGTSNPNLYWYRQAAGRGLQLLFYSVGIGQISSEVPQNLSASRPQDRQFILSSKKLLLSDSGFYLCAWSFGGSGYTFGSGTRLTVV.

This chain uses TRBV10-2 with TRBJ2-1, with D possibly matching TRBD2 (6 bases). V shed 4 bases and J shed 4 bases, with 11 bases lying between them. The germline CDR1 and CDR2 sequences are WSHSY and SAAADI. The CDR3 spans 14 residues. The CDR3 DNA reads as TGCGCCAGCAGTGTTACTAGCTTATACAATGAGCAGTTCTTC. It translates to CASSVTSLYNEQFF.

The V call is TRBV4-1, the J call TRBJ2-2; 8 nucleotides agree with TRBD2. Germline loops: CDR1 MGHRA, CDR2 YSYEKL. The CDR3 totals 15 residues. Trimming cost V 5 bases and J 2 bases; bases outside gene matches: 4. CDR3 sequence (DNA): TGCGCCAGCAGCGTAGCGGGATACAACACCGGGGAGCTGTTTTTT. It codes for CASSVAGYNTGELFF.

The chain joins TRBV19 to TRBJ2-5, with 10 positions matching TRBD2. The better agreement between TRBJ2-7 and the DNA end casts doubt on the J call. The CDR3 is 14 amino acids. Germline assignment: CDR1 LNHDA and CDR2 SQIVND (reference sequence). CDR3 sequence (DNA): TGTGCCAGTAGTCTCGAACTAGCGGGATACGAGCAGTACTTC. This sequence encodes CASSLELAGYEQYF.

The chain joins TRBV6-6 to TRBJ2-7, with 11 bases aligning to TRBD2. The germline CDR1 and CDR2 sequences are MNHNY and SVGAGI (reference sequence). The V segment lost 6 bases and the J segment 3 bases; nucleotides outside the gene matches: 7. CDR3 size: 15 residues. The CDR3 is CASSSSGGTSYEQYF. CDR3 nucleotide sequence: TGTGCCAGCAGCTCTAGCGGGGGGACGAGCTACGAGCAGTACTTC.

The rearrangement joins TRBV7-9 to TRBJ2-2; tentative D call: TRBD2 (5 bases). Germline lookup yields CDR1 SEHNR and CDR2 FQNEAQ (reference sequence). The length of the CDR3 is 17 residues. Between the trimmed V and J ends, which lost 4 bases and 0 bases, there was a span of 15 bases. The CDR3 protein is CASSSSGAVPNTGELFF. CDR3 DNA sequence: TGTGCCAGCAGCTCTTCAGGAGCGGTCCCGAACACCGGGGAGCTGTTTTTT. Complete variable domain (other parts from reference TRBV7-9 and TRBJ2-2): DTGVSQNPRHKITKRGQNVTFRCDPISEHNRLYWYRQTLGQGPEFLTYFQNEAQLEKSRLLSDRFSAERPKGSFSTLEIQRTEQGDSAMYLCASSSSGAVPNTGELFFGEGSRLTVL.

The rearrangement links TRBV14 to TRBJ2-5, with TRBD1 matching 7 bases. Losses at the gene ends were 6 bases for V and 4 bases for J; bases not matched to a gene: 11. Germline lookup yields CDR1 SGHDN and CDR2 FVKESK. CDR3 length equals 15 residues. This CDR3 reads CASSPGGSFTETQYF. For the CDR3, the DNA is TGTGCCAGCAGTCCAGGGGGTTCTTTCACAGAGACCCAGTACTTC.